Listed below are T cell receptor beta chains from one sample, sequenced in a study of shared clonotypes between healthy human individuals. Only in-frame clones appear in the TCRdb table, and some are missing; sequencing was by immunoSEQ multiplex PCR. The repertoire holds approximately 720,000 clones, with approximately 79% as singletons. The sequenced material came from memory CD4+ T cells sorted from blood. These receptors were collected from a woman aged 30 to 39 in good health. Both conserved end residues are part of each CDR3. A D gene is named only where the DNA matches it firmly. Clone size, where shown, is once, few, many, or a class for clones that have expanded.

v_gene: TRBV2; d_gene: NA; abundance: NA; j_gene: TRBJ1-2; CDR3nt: TGTGCCAGCACCCCCCCCCGAGGGGAGGGCTTGGATGGCTACACCTTC; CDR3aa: CASTPPRGEGLDGYTF
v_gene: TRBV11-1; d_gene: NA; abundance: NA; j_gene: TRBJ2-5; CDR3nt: TGTGCCAGCAGCTTAAACGGATACCAAGAGACCCAGTACTTC; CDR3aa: CASSLNGYQETQYF
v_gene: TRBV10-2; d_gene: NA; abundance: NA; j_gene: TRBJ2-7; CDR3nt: TGCGCCAGCAGTGTCAGCTACGGCGCCTACGAGCAGTACTTC; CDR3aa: CASSVSYGAYEQYF
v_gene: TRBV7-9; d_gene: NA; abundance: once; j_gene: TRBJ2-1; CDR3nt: TGTGCCAGCAGCTTGGATCGGGGATACGATGAGCAGTTCTTC; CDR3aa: CASSLDRGYDEQFF
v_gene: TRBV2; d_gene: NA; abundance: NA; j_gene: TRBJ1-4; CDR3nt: TGTGCCAGCAGACAGGGTCCAACTAATGAAAAACTGTTTTTT; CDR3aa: CASRQGPTNEKLFF
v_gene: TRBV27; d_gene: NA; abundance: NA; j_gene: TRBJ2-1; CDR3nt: TGTGCCAGCAGTAGAGCGGGTAGTCACAATGAGCAGTTCTTC; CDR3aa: CASSRAGSHNEQFF
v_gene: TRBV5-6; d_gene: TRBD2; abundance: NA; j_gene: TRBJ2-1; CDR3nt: TGTGCCAGCAGCGGGGGACTAGCGGGGCTATACAATGAGCAGTTCTTC; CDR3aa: CASSGGLAGLYNEQFF
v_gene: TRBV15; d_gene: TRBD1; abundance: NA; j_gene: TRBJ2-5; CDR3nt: TGTGCCACCAGCAGAGAAGGGACAGGTGAGAGGACCCAGTACTTC; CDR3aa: CATSREGTGERTQYF
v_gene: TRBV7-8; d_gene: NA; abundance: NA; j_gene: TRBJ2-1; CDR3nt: TGTGCCAGCAGCTTAAAGGGAGTAGGGGCAGGGAGTGAGCAGTTCTTC; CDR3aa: CASSLKGVGAGSEQFF
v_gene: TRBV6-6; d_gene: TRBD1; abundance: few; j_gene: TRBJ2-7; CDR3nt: TGTGCCAGCAGAGGCCCGGACAGGGGCTCCTACGAGCAGTACTTC; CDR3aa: CASRGPDRGSYEQYF
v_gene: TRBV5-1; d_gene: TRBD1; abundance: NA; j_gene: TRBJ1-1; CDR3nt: TGCGCCAGCAGCACCGGTGAGGGGGCCTACACTGAAGCTTTCTTT; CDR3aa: CASSTGEGAYTEAFF
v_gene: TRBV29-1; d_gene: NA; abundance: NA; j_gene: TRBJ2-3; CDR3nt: TGCAGCGTTGGGAAGGACGCTTCGGGAGATACGCAGTATTTT; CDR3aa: CSVGKDASGDTQYF
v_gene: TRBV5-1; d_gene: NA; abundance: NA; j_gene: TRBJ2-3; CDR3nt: TGCGCCAGCAGCTTGGCGTCCGCCAGGGATACGCAGTATTTT; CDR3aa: CASSLASARDTQYF
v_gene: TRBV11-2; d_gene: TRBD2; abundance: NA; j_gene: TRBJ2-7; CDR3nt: TGTGCCAGCAGCTTAGCTGGGACTAGCGGAGTGTACGAGCAGTACTTC; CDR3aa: CASSLAGTSGVYEQYF
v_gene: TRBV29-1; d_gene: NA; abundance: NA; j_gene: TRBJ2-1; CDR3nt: TGCAGCGTTGAAGATCGTCGAGGCCTTGAGCAGTTCTTC; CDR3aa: CSVEDRRGLEQFF
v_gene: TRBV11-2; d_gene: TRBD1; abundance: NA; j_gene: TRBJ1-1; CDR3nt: TGTGCCAGCAGCCCGGGGGGGACAGGGAATACTGAAGCTTTCTTT; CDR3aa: CASSPGGTGNTEAFF
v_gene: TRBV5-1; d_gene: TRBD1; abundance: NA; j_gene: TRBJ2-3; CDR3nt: TGCGCCAGCAGCATCGGGACAGGCACAGATACGCAGTATTTT; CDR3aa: CASSIGTGTDTQYF
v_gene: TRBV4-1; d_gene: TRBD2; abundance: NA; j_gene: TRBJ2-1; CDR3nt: TGCGCCAGCAGCCAAGAGGGGGGGTTCAGCTCCTACAATGAGCAGTTCTTC; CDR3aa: CASSQEGGFSSYNEQFF
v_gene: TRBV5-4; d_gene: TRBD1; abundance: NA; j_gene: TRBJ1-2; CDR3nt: TGTGCCAGCAGCCCCCAGGGGGTGAGCTCTGGCTACACCTTC; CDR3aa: CASSPQGVSSGYTF
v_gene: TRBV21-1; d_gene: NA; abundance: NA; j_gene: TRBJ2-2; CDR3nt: TGTGCCAGCAGCAAAGTTAGGACAGGGAACACCGGGGAGCTGTTTTTT; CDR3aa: CASSKVRTGNTGELFF
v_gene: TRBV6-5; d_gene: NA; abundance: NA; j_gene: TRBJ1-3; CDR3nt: TGTGCCAGCAGTTACTCGGAGAGGTTCTCTGGAAACACCATATATTTT; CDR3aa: CASSYSERFSGNTIYF
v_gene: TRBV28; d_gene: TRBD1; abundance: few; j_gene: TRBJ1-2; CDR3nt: TGTGCCAGCACGGAACAGGGGGCTCGGGGCTACACCTTC; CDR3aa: CASTEQGARGYTF
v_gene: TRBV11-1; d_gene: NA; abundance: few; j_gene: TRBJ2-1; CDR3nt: TGTGCCAGCAGCGACACGGGGTACCCCTACAATGAGCAGTTCTTC; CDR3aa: CASSDTGYPYNEQFF
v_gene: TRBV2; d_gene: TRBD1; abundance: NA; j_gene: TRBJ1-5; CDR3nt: TGTGCCAGCAGTGCTAACAGGGGGCAGCCCCAGCATTTT; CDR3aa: CASSANRGQPQHF
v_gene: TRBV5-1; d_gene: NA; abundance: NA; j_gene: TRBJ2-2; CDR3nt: TGCGCCAGCAGCTTAGTTGGAGGCACCGGGGAGCTGTTTTTT; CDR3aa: CASSLVGGTGELFF
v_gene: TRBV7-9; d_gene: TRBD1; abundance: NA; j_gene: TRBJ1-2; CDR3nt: TGTGCCAGCAGCCCAGGACAGGGTATCGACTATGGCTACACCTTC; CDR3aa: CASSPGQGIDYGYTF
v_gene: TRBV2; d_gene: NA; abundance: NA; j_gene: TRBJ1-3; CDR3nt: TGTGCCAGCAGGAGATCCTCTGGAAACACCATATATTTT; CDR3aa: CASRRSSGNTIYF
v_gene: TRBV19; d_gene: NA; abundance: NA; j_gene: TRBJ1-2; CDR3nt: TGTGCCAGTAGTATGGGCATCTATGGCTACACCTTC; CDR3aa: CASSMGIYGYTF
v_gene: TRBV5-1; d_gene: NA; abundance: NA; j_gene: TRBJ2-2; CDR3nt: TGCGCCAGCAGCTCGGGCCCAGGACTAAACGCGAACACCGGGGAGCTGTTTTTT; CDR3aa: CASSSGPGLNANTGELFF
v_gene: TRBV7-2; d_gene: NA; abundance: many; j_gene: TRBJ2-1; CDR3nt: TGTGCCAGCAGCAAAAACGCCCTGACAGTCAATGAGCAGTTCTTC; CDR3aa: CASSKNALTVNEQFF
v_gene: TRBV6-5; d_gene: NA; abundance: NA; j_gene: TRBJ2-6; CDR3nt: TGTGCCAGCAGCCTAGTTTTTACTGGGGCCAACGTCCTGACTTTC; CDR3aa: CASSLVFTGANVLTF
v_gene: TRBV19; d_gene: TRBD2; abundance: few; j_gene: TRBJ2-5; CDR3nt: TGTGCCAGTAGTATACTTCCGGCGGGGGGGCTTACGGAGACCCAGTACTTC; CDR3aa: CASSILPAGGLTETQYF
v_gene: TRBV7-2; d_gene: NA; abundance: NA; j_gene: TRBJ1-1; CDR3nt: TGTGCCAGCGGAGGACAGCAGAACACTGAAGCTTTCTTT; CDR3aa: CASGGQQNTEAFF
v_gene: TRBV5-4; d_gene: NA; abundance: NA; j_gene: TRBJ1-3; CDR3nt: TGTGCCAGCAGCAAGGACGGATCAGGTGGAAACACCATATATTTT; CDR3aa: CASSKDGSGGNTIYF
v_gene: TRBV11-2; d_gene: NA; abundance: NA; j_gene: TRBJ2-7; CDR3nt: TGTGCCAGCAGCCTACAACGAGACTCCTACGAGCAGTACTTC; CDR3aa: CASSLQRDSYEQYF
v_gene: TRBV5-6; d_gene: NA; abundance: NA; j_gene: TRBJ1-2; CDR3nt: TGTGCCAGCAGCGGACCCGGGACGGGGAACTATGGCTACACCTTC; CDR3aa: CASSGPGTGNYGYTF
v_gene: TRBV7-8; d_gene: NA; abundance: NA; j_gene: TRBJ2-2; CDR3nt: TGTGCCAGCAGCCCAAGGACTCTCACCGGGGAGCTGTTTTTT; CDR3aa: CASSPRTLTGELFF
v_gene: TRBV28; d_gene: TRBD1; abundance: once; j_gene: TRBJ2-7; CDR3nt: TGTGCCAGCAGTCTAACCGGGACAGGCTTCTACGAGCAGTACTTC; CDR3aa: CASSLTGTGFYEQYF
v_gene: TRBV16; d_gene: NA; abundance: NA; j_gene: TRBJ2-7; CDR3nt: TGTGCCAGCAGCCGGGGCCAGGGCTCCGAGCAGTACTTC; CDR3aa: CASSRGQGSEQYF
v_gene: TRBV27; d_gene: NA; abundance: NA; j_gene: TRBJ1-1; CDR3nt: TGTGCCAGCAGTTCCCGGATGAACACTGAAGCTTTCTTT; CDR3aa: CASSSRMNTEAFF
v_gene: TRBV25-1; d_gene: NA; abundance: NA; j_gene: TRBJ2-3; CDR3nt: TGTGCCAGCAGTGACTCCCAGGGGCTAGCCGACACAGATACGCAGTATTTT; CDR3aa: CASSDSQGLADTDTQYF
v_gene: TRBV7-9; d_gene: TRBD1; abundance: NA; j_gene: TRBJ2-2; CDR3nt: TGTGCCAGCAGCTTAGCCAGGGACAGGGTGGTCACCGGGGAGCTGTTTTTT; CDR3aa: CASSLARDRVVTGELFF
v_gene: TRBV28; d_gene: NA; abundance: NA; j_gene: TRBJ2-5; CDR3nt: TGTGCCAGCAGTTTATATGCCTATCAAGAGACCCAGTACTTC; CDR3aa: CASSLYAYQETQYF
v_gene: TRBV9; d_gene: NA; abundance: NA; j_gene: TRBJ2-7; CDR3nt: TGTGCCAGCAGCGTAGGATTTGGGAACCCCTACGAGCAGTACTTC; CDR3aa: CASSVGFGNPYEQYF
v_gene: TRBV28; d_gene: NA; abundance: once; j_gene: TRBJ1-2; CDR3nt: TGTGCCAGCAACCTACCGGGAGGACGGGGTGGCTACACCTTC; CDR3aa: CASNLPGGRGGYTF
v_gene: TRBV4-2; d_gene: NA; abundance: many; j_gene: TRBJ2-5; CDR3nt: TGTGCCAGCAGCCAAGAATTGGGAGAGGGGCCCCAAGAGACCCAGTACTTC; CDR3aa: CASSQELGEGPQETQYF